The present T cell receptor (beta chain) was sequenced within a study of blood T cells in healthy people across ages. A second about 6 to 12 cycle PCR used barcoded and J-beta primers. One entry per CDR3 protein, called by TCRdb with MiXCR from the 5' RACE reads. The table lists over 700,000 distinct CDR3 sequences, roughly 25% of them singletons, with 9% to 9.5% in the top ten. This clonotype came up a few times. Its matching antigen is unknown. CDR1 and CDR2 from the germline V gene are PRHDT and FYEKMQ (reference sequence). The germline V and J ends were trimmed by 3 bases and 2 bases, with 14 bases remaining between them. This CDR3 spans 15 amino acids. Study findings and constraints: PBMCs left unsorted prevented a conclusive naive versus antigen-experienced comparison.

The same sample was also used in a study of T cells of mothers and their children.

This chain uses TRBV13 with TRBJ2-7, with a weak D call TRBD2 (6 bases). The receptor was derived from a boy younger than 18 in good health. Sequenced material: blood. CDR3 nucleotide sequence: TGTGCCAGCAGCTTCCTCCGCGGGGAGCCCTACGAGCAGTACTTC. It yields the protein CASSFLRGEPYEQYF.